This entry lists 9 T cell receptor beta chains sequenced from one sample in a study of CD8+CD57+ T cells in acquired aplastic anemia. Sequencing was done on patients that had shown CD8+CD57+ cell expansion by flow cytometry. The study profiled TCR beta VDJ and CDR3 using genomic DNA as template. TCRdb re-called the reads with MiXCR, one entry per CDR3 protein. The sample yields around 50,000 distinct CDR3 sequences, roughly three fifths seen once. The specimen sequenced was sorted CD4+, CD8+, or CD8+CD57+ T cells (not recorded which) from PBMCs. These receptors all stem from a human donor with aplastic anemia.

The J gene is TRBJ2-1, the V gene TRBV10-1; 8 bases are a match to TRBD1. With V trimmed by 5 bases and J by 4 bases, 4 bases remained unmatched. The CDR3 is 14 residues long. Germline-derived CDR1 and CDR2 are WNHNN and SYGVQD (reference sequence). The CDR3 nucleotides read TGCGCCAGCAGTACCGGGACAGGTTACAATGAGCAGTTCTTC. Translation gives CASSTGTGYNEQFF.

V gene TRBV2 combines with J gene TRBJ1-6; D gene uncertain. V shed 7 bases and J shed 7 bases, with 11 bases lying between them. The CDR3 is made up of 13 amino acids. CDR1 and CDR2 from the germline V gene are SNHLY and FYNNEI. This chain's CDR3 is CASKGGGNSPLHF. The CDR3 DNA reads TGTGCCAGCAAGGGAGGAGGAAATTCACCCCTCCACTTT.

V is TRBV7-8 and J is TRBJ2-3, with D possibly being TRBD1 (5 bases). Deletions cut 5 bases from V and 0 bases from J, with 9 bases between. In germline, CDR1 is SGHVS, CDR2 FQNEAQ. The CDR3 length is 14 residues. For the CDR3, the DNA is TGTGCCAGCAGCCCGCGACAGAGCACAGATACGCAGTATTTT. Its translation is CASSPRQSTDTQYF.

This chain uses TRBV7-6 with TRBJ2-7; no reliable D call. The germline V gene has CDR1 SGHVS and CDR2 FNYEAQ. The CDR3 runs 13 residues. The ends were cut back, 5 bases at V and 0 bases at J, with 8 bases in the middle. The CDR3 sequence is CASSPQSSYEQYF. The CDR3 DNA reads as TGTGCCAGCAGCCCACAGAGCTCCTACGAGCAGTACTTC.

This clonotype was recorded once. The genes are TRBV7-9 and TRBJ1-5, with TRBD1 as a possible D gene (5 bases). The CDR3 runs 12 residues. Germline assignment: CDR1 SEHNR and CDR2 FQNEAQ (reference sequence). Trimming removed 5 bases from V and 15 bases from J, with 17 bases in between. CDR3 coding DNA: TGTGCCAGCAGCCCAGCGCGGGGCCCGGGGCATTTT. It is translated as CASSPARGPGHF.

J is TRBJ1-6 and V is TRBV2; 7 bases match TRBD1. V gave up 6 bases and J gave up 5 bases; unmatched junction bases: 1. The CDR3 has 13 amino acids. Germline CDR1 is SNHLY and CDR2 is FYNNEI. Here the CDR3 DNA reads TGTGCCAGCAGACAGGGGAATAATTCACCCCTCCACTTT. Its protein is CASRQGNNSPLHF.

This chain connects TRBV12-3 or TRBV12-4 to TRBJ1-1; D unclear. CDR3 length equals 14 residues. V lost 1 base, J lost 0 bases, and 6 bases lay in between. In DNA form, the CDR3 reads TGTGCCAGCAGTTTAGGGGGAATGAACACTGAAGCTTTCTTT. This sequence encodes CASSLGGMNTEAFF.

This sequence joins TRBV6-1 and TRBJ2-1; 10 nucleotides line up with TRBD2. This CDR3 comprises 15 residues. V was clipped by 6 bases and J by 6 bases; unmatched bases: 8. The germline V gene has CDR1 MNHNS and CDR2 SASEGT. CDR3 sequence reads: CASSFTGLASNEQFF. The CDR3 region has the DNA TGTGCCAGCAGCTTTACGGGACTAGCGTCCAATGAGCAGTTCTTC.

This clonotype has more than one count but fewer than ten. The J gene is TRBJ1-6, the V gene TRBV7-9; 8 bases agree with TRBD1. Germline lookup yields CDR1 SEHNR and CDR2 FQNEAQ (reference sequence). The CDR3 sequence is 15 residues long. V lost 5 bases, J lost 5 bases, and 5 bases stayed unmatched. The CDR3 DNA is TGTGCCAGCAGCAGACAGGGGATACATAATTCACCCCTCCACTTT. Its protein product is CASSRQGIHNSPLHF.